A selection of T cell receptor beta chains follows, all from one sample in a study of long-term antiretroviral therapy in people with HIV. Sequencing used immunoSEQ multiplex PCR; TCRdb keeps in-frame clones, though not all of them. The table records 23,000 or so clones, about nine tenths of them present only once. The material sequenced was unsorted PBMCs, taken 0.2 years before starting antiretroviral therapy. Receptors originate from a man younger than 35 with HIV. CDR3s include the opening cysteine and the closing phenylalanine or tryptophan. The D gene is left open where the match is weak.

v_gene,d_gene,CDR3aa
TRBV11-2,.,CASSLGVPYEQYF
TRBV18,.,CASSPKTDTYEQYF
TRBV19,TRBD2,CASSIAGRPQETQYF
TRBV11-2,.,CASSLGFGDEQYF
TRBV5-4,.,CASSLEQGVNTIYF
TRBV5-4,TRBD2,CASSSGLAGEQYF
TRBV29-1,TRBD1,CSVVKLPGQGNTGELFF
TRBV7-7,.,CASSPRESHYEQYF
TRBV4-3,.,CASSLSTGNTEAFF
TRBV19,.,CASSRPTGANVLTF
TRBV29-1,.,CSAADDGSSYNEQFF
TRBV30,.,CAWAGLANEQFF
TRBV19,TRBD1,CASSMGQGLFYEQYF
TRBV5-6,TRBD2,CASSLGVRAGSTDTQYF
TRBV5-6,TRBD2,CASSPDGGGPNEQFF
TRBV11-2,TRBD1,CASSIDRGPRRAAEAFF
TRBV5-4,TRBD1,CASSLTGTGAYEQYF
TRBV9,TRBD1,CASSGGQGAVGYTF
TRBV4-3,.,CASSQEGSVEADTQYF